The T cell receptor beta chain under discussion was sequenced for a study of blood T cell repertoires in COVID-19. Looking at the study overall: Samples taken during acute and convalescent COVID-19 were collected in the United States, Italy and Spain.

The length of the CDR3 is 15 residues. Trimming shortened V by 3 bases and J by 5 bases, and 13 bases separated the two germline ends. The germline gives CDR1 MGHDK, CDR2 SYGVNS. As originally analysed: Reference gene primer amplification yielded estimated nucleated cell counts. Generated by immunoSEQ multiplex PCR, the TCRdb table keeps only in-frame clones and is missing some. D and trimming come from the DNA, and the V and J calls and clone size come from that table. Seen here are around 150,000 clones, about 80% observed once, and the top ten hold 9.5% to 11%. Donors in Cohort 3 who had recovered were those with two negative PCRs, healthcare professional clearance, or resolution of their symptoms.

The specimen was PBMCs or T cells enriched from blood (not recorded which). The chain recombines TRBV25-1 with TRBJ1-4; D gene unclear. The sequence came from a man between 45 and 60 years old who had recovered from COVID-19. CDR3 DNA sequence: TGTGCCAGCAGTGAGTTTGAGGATCCGAATGAAAAACTGTTTTTT. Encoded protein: CASSEFEDPNEKLFF.